The sequence of this T cell receptor (beta chain) was determined in a study of identical twins (dated by TCRdb to the mid-2010s). Background on the whole study: TCR alpha and beta repertoires from monozygotic twins, unrelated adults of various ages and cord blood were deep-sequenced to test whether fetal clonotypes persist. To rule out contamination, replicate twin experiments were performed at different times with different library preparation protocols. Overall study results and their limits: Compared with coincidental sharing between unrelated individuals, out-of-frame TCR alpha sequences shared between twins had an excess of sequences with low generation probability. Because the same donors could not be followed over many years, the conclusions relied on cross-sectional statistical analysis. The excess sharing between twins in beta out-of-frame sequences was weaker because fewer shared sequences reduced the signal-to-noise ratio. Zero-insertion analyses could be partly confounded by invariant T cells such as MAIT and iNKT, though diverse VJ usage argued against such confounding for most clonotypes. Abundant cord blood beta clonotypes had fewer insertions, young adult naive repertoires showed a similar but weaker trend, and memory repertoires showed no such trend. In monozygotic twins, recombination models systematically underestimated out-of-frame TCR alpha sharing, but the models matched the sharing seen between unrelated individuals.

Including cysteine and phenylalanine, the CDR3 has 19 amino acids. The kept DNA is CDR3 alone, 57 bases in frame from the first base. The germline V gene gives CDR1 as MGHRA and CDR2 as YSYEKL. Only healthy Caucasian donors were included. The protocol used for the library was 5' RACE. Data came from an Illumina HiSeq 2000. Template switching introduced a universal primer binding site; the final cDNA contained a unique molecular identifier, enabling accurate counting of TCR cDNA molecules. First-strand cDNA for TCR alpha and beta chains was synthesized from specific primers in the conserved constant-segment region. To control for contamination, every cDNA library was double barcoded, receiving both a SMART-Mk sample barcode and Illumina barcodes. TruSeq adapter sequences, together with Illumina sample barcodes, were added in two successive PCR steps. The TCR alpha and beta cDNA libraries were sequenced on the Illumina HiSeq platform using custom primers. Processing in the source paper ran as follows. Raw reads were processed with MiGEC to extract unique molecular identifiers, and MiXCR was used to determine CDR3 positions. For each individual, recombination models were inferred using an EM algorithm with the repgenHMM and IGoR tools. Shared clonotype analysis was performed with the tcR package in R, normalizing sharing by the product of cloneset sizes. Out-of-frame nonproductive sequences were analyzed to study raw recombination free of thymic and clonal selection effects. TCRdb took the public reads, trimmed them with fastp at Q25, ran MiXCR for clone calling and kept in-frame beta chains. Each entry is one CDR3 protein sequence, shown with its most common DNA and genes. The V and J calls and clone size come from TCRdb's table, not from the authors' own analysis. The sample yields some 1,600,000 distinct CDR3 sequences; less than 35% were counted once. The ten largest clones take up about 0.25% of the sample.

For this clonotype: Its antigen target is currently unknown. Per-base quality was not reported, and no clone a single base away is much larger than it.

This TCR derives from a newborn girl in good health. The rearrangement combines TRBV4-1 with TRBJ2-5, and TRBD2 may be the D gene, going by 6 matching bases. Gene TRBJ2-1 matches the end of the DNA better, so the J call may be wrong. The sequenced sample consisted of cord blood. Here is the DNA: TGCGCCAGCAGCCAAGAATGGGGGACTTTTGACAAGATCCAAGAGACCCAGTTCTTC. This yields the protein CASSQEWGTFDKIQETQFF.